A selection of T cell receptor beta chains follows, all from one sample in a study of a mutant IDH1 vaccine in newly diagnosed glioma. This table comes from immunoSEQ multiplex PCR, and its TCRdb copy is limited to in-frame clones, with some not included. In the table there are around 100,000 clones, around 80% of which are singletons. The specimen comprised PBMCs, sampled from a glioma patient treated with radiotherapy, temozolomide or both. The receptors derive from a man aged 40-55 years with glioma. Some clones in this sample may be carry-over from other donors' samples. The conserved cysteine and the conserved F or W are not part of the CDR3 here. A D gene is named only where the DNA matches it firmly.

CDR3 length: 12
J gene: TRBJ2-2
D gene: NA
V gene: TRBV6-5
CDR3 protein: ASNRDESYGELF

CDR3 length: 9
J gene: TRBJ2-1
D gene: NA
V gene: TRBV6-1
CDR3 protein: ASVGVHEQF

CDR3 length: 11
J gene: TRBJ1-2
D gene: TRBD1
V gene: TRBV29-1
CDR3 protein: SVEDRGQNGYT

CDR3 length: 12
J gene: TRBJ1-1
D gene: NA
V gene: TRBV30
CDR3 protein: AWSIPGVNTEAF

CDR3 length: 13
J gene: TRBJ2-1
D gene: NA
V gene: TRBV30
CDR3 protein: AWSSSATAYNEQF

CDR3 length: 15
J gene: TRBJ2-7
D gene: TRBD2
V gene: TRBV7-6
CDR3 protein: ASSLGLGTSGDHEQY

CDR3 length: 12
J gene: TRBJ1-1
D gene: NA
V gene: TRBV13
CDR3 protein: ASSVLGLNTEAF

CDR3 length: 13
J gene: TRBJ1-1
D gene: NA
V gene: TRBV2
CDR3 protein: ASSDNHRATGSPF

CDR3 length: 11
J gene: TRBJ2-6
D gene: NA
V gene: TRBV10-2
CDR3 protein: ASMGSGANVLT

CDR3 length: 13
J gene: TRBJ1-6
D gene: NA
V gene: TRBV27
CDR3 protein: ASSLRGGRNSPLH

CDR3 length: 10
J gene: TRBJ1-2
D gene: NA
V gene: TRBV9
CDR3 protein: ASGGSNYGYT

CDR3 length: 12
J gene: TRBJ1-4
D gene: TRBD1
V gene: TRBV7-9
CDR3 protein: ASSRDRGNEKLF

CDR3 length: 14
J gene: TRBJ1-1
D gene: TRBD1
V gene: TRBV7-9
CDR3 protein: ASSLVRTGRATEAF

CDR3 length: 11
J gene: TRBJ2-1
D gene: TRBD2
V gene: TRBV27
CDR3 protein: ASSRAGRNEQF

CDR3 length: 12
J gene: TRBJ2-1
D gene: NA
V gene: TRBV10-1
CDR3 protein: ASSESLGGNEQF

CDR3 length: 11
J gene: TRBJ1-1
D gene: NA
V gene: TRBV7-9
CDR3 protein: ASSPRLNTEAF

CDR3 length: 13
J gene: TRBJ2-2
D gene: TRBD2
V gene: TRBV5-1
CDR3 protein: ASSLSAGGTGELF

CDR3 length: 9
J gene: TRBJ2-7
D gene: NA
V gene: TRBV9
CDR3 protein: ASGIPNEQY

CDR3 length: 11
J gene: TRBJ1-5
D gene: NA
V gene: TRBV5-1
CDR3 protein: ASSLAVDQPQH

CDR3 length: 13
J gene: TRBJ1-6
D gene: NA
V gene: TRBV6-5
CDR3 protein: ASSYDDPGGRPLH

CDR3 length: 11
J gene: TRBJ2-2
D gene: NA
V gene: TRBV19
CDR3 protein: ASNKPGTGELF

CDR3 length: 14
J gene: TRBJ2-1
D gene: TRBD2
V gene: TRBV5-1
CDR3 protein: ASSPPEGSGLNEQF

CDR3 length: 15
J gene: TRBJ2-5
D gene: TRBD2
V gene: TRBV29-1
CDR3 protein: SALLLWTGGPSETQY

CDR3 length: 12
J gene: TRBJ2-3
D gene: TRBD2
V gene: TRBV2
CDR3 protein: ASRSASGADTQY

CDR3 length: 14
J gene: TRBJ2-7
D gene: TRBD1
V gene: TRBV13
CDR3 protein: ASSLVMGQGDYEQY

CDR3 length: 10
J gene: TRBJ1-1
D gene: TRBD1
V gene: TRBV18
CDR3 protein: ASSQNAGGAF

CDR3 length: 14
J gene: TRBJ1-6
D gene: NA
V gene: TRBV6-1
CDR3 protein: ASSDLGRRDNSPLH

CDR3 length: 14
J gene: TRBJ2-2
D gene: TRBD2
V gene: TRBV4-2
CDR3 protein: ASSQTSAANTGELF

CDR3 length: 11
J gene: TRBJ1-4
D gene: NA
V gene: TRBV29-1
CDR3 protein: SVQGGPSEKLF

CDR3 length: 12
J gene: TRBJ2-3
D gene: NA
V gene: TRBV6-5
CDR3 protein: ASNLQGSTDTQY

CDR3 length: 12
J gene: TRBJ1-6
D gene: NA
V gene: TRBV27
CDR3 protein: ASSEGYYNSPLH

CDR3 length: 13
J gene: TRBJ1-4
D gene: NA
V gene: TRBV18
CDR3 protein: ASSRDRATNEKLF

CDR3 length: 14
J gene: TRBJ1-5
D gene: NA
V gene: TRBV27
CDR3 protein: ASSLIGQEGNQPQH

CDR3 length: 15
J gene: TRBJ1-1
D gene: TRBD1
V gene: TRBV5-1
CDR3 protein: ASSLGSGGTGNTEAF

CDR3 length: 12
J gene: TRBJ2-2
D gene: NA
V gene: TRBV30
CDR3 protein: AWSLRAATGELF